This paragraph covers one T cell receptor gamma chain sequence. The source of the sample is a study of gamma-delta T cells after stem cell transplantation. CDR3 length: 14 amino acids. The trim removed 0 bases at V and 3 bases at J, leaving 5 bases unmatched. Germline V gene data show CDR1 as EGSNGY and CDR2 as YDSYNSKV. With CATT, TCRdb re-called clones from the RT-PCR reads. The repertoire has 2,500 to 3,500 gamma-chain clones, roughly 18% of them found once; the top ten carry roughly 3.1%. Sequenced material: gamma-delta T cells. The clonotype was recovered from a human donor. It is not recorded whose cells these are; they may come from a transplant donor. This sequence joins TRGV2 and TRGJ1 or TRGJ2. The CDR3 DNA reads TGTGCCACCTGGGACGGGGACCCTTATTATAAGAAACTCTTT. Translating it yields CATWDGDPYYKKLF.